These T cell receptor beta chains were read from a single sample in a study of cytomegalovirus exposure and HLA in healthy donors. Libraries were prepared by immunoSEQ multiplex PCR; TCRdb keeps only in-frame clonotypes and omits some of them. Here the sample table reports about 200,000 clones. The sequenced sample consisted of PBMCs. The source is a boy aged 10-17 years in good health and CMV-seronegative. The CDR3 runs from the conserved cysteine through the conserved F or W. A D gene is named only where the DNA matches it firmly.

D	V	length	J	DNA	CDR3
TRBD1	TRBV28	16	TRBJ2-5	TGTGCCAGCAGTTCCTCCGGACAGGGAGTGGGTGAGACCCAGTACTTC	CASSSSGQGVGETQYF
-	TRBV5-6	12	TRBJ1-1	TGTGCCAGCAGCTGGGTGACAGGCGAAGCTTTCTTT	CASSWVTGEAFF
-	TRBV19	11	TRBJ1-5	TGTGCCAGTAGTACACACATGGCCCAGCATTTT	CASSTHMAQHF
-	TRBV4-2	17	TRBJ1-3	TGTGCCAGCAGCCAACCAGCCGACGGGTCTTCTGGAAACACCATATATTTT	CASSQPADGSSGNTIYF
-	TRBV10-3	14	TRBJ1-2	TGTGCCATCAGTGGCCTGGACAGAGGGTATGGCTACACCTTC	CAISGLDRGYGYTF
-	TRBV5-1	11	TRBJ1-1	TGCGCCAGCAGGCAGGGCGCTGAAGCTTTCTTT	CASRQGAEAFF
TRBD1	TRBV6-5	14	TRBJ1-2	TGTGCCAGCAAGCTGGACAGGCAGAGTTATGGCTACACCTTC	CASKLDRQSYGYTF
TRBD1	TRBV23-1	18	TRBJ1-1	TGCGCCAGCAGTCCCAGGGGGTTCCGACCCTACAAGAACACTGAAGCTTTCTTT	CASSPRGFRPYKNTEAFF
-	TRBV30	13	TRBJ1-1	TGTGCCTGGAGGGCACAGTTGAACACTGAAGCTTTCTTT	CAWRAQLNTEAFF
TRBD1	TRBV7-3	14	TRBJ2-5	TGTGCCAGCCTGGGGACAGGGTATCAAGAGACCCAGTACTTC	CASLGTGYQETQYF
-	TRBV20-1	10	TRBJ2-7	TGCAGTGTAGGGGTCGACGAGCAGTACTTC	CSVGVDEQYF
TRBD1	TRBV19	15	TRBJ1-1	TGTGCCAGTACCGGGACGGCGAACACTGAACAGGGGAGGAGATTT	CASTGTANTEQGRRF
-	TRBV7-8	16	TRBJ2-7	TGTGCCAGCAGCTCCGAGCGACAGAGGTCCCACTACGAGCAGTACTTC	CASSSERQRSHYEQYF
-	TRBV6-5	16	TRBJ2-6	TGTGCCAGCAGTTACTCGTCCGGCTCTGGGGCCAACGTCCTGACTTTC	CASSYSSGSGANVLTF